Shown below are 23 T cell receptor beta chains from a single sample sequenced in a study of regulatory T cells in long-lasting Graves disease listed by TCRdb under 2021. To prepare the library, multiplex PCR was applied. The run used an Illumina HiSeq 4000. TCR beta libraries were built with iRepertoire HTBI primers and Arm-PCR amplification of CDR3 regions. TCRdb reprocessed the public reads (quality trimming at Q25 with fastp, clone calling with MiXCR) and kept in-frame beta chains. Duplicate CDR3 protein sequences are folded into a single record with the most common DNA and genes. Within this sample are some 420,000 distinct CDR3 sequences, with less than 25% of them counted one time only. The top ten hold under 15% of the sample. Explained via the paper, the time point label denotes: persistent/refractory GD, antithyroid drugs over 5 years with positive TRAb. For both TCR sequencing and RNA sequencing, RNA was extracted from PBMCs using TRIzol.

Here the sequenced sample was peripheral blood mononuclear cells (PBMCs), taken when the disease was refractory, from a patient treated with antithyroid drugs. The receptor set was obtained from a female donor with Graves disease.

This clonotype has ten or more counts. The genes are TRBV7-9 and TRBJ2-7; TRBD1 is a possible D gene (5 bases). This CDR3 region has 15 residues. V was trimmed by 1 base and J by 3 bases, leaving 13 bases between them. In germline, CDR1 is SEHNR, CDR2 FQNEAQ (reference sequence). CDR3 nucleotide sequence: TGTGCCAGCAGCTTAGAGGATGACAGTTACTACGAGCAGTACTTC. Translated, it gives CASSLEDDSYYEQYF.

This clonotype was detected a few times. The gene calls are TRBV12-5 and TRBJ1-5, with D maybe TRBD1 (6 bases). V was clipped by 1 base and J by 5 bases, with 12 bases between them. The CDR3 extends over 15 amino acids. Germline values: CDR1 LGHNT, CDR2 FRNRAP. The CDR3 DNA is TGTGCTAGTGGTTTGGGGACAGTCCTCGATCAGCCCCAGCATTTT. Translated: CASGLGTVLDQPQHF. Looking up the rest from reference TRBV12-5 and TRBJ1-5 gives the full variable domain: DARVTQTPRHKVTEMGQEVTMRCQPILGHNTVFWYRQTMMQGLELLAYFRNRAPLDDSGMPKDRFSAEMPDATLATLKIQPSEPRDSAVYFCASGLGTVLDQPQHFGDGTRLSIL.

The chain employs TRBV5-1 and TRBJ1-4; D not resolved. The CDR3 contains 13 residues. Germline V CDR1 and CDR2: SGHRS, YFSETQ. V lost 2 bases and J lost 5, with 7 bases in between. The CDR3 spells CASSLTLNEKLFF. CDR3 DNA: TGCGCCAGCAGCTTAACCCTGAATGAAAAACTGTTTTTT.

In this sample, this clonotype turned up a few times. V usage is TRBV2 and J usage is TRBJ2-6; unclear D gene. Between the trimmed V and J ends, which lost 0 bases and 1 base, there was a span of 4 bases. The length of the CDR3 is 15 residues. Germline V gene data show CDR1 as SNHLY and CDR2 as FYNNEI. The CDR3, as DNA: TGTGCCAGCAGTGAAGCTAGGTCTGGGGCCAACGTCCTGACTTTC. This gives the protein CASSEARSGANVLTF.

This clonotype was seen repeatedly, ten times or more. The chain recombines TRBV20-1 with TRBJ1-1; possible D gene TRBD1, 5 bases. This CDR3 has 13 amino acids. Germline assignment: CDR1 DFQATT and CDR2 SNEGSKA (reference sequence). V lost 3 bases, J lost 1 base, and 9 bases lay in between. CDR3 nucleotide sequence: TGCAGTGCTAGGCGGGACGGGAACACTGAAGCTTTCTTT. The encoded protein is CSARRDGNTEAFF.

This clonotype was seen only a few times. V usage is TRBV10-3 and J usage is TRBJ2-5, with TRBD2 matching 8 bases. CDR1 is ENHRY and CDR2 is SYGVKD in the germline V gene. The CDR3 is made up of 17 amino acids. The trim removed 0 bases at V and 2 bases at J, leaving 8 bases unmatched. The CDR3 sequence: CAISESTPSGGQETQYF. The CDR3 DNA reads as TGTGCCATCAGTGAGTCGACCCCCAGCGGGGGTCAAGAGACCCAGTACTTC.

The genes are TRBV19 and TRBJ1-5; D is uncertain. There are 18 residues in the CDR3. With 3 bases removed from V and 0 bases from J, the gap between germline ends came to 18 bases. Germline CDR1 is LNHDA and CDR2 is SQIVND (reference sequence). CDR3 sequence (DNA): TGTGCCAGTAGTATGTGGCGGACGCTAACTATTAGCAATCAGCCCCAGCATTTT. Residues: CASSMWRTLTISNQPQHF.

The gene calls are TRBV6-2 or TRBV6-3 and TRBJ1-5; possible D gene TRBD1, 6 bases. The CDR3 spans 15 residues. From germline, CDR1 is MNHEY and CDR2 SVGEGT. V lost 0 bases and J 7 bases, leaving 13 bases between the germline ends. The CDR3: CASSYSRGTGQPQHF. The CDR3 region has the DNA TGTGCCAGCAGTTACTCGAGGGGGACTGGGCAGCCCCAGCATTTT.

The rearrangement links TRBV7-6 to TRBJ2-7, with a weak D call TRBD1 (6 bases). CDR1 is SGHVS and CDR2 is FNYEAQ in the germline V gene. Trimming shortened V by 4 bases and J by 7 bases, and 14 bases separated the two germline ends. CDR3 size: 13 residues. CDR3 DNA sequence: TGTGCCAGCAGCTCACAGGAACAGGGAGAGCAGTACTTC. Translation gives CASSSQEQGEQYF. The full variable domain, with the rest looked up from reference TRBV7-6 and TRBJ2-7, is GAGVSQSPRYKVTKRGQDVALRCDPISGHVSLYWYRQALGQGPEFLTYFNYEAQQDKSGLPNDRFSAERPEGSISTLTIQRTEQRDSAMYRCASSSQEQGEQYFGPGTRLTVT.

This clonotype came up many times. The chain joins TRBV7-2 to TRBJ2-5, with TRBD2 matching over 7 bases. The CDR3 runs to 16 residues. Looked up from germline, CDR1 is SGHTA and CDR2 is FQGNSA. The ends lost 0 bases at V and 1 base at J; junction bases unmatched: 5. CDR3 in amino acids: CASSLAGGAPQETQYF. The CDR3 DNA reads TGTGCCAGCAGCTTAGCGGGAGGGGCCCCCCAAGAGACCCAGTACTTC.

This chain uses TRBV28 with TRBJ1-2; TRBD1 agrees at 9 bases. V gave up 6 bases and J gave up 4 bases; unmatched junction bases: 9. The CDR3 covers 15 residues. Germline V gene sequence: CDR1 MDHEN, CDR2 SYDVKM. CDR3 sequence: CASSTGTGTPYGYTF. In DNA, the CDR3 is TGTGCCAGCAGCACCGGGACAGGGACTCCCTATGGCTACACCTTC.

This clonotype was recorded many times. The chain is built from TRBV30 and TRBJ1-1, with 7 bases identical to TRBD1. Per the germline V gene, CDR1 is GTSNPN and CDR2 is SVGIG (reference sequence). The CDR3 is made up of 11 amino acids. After removal of 1 base from V and 8 bases from J, the junction contained 1 base not matched to a gene. The CDR3, as DNA: TGTGCCTGGAGTGCACAGGGGGAAGCTTTCTTT. Translating it yields CAWSAQGEAFF.

The rearrangement joins TRBV11-3 to TRBJ2-1; 7 positions match TRBD2. V gave up 4 bases and J gave up 0 bases; unmatched junction bases: 6. From germline, CDR1 is SGHNT and CDR2 YENEEA. This CDR3 spans 16 amino acids. CDR3 coding DNA: TGTGCCAGCAGCTACTTTAGCGGGTACTCCTACAATGAGCAGTTCTTC. Its protein is CASSYFSGYSYNEQFF.

This clonotype was counted only a few times. The V call is TRBV29-1, the J call TRBJ1-1; D gene uncertain. Germline CDR1 and CDR2: SQVTM and ANQGSEA. Trimming removed 6 bases from V and 1 base from J, with 12 bases in between. CDR3 length equals 13 residues. The CDR3 region has the DNA TGCAGCGTCCCAGTCCTTGGGAACACTGAAGCTTTCTTT. Protein product: CSVPVLGNTEAFF.

The chain links TRBV7-6 to TRBJ1-4; TRBD1 is a possible D gene (6 bases). The CDR3 length is 15 residues. V gave up 5 bases and J gave up 8 bases, with 18 bases separating them. CDR1 and CDR2 (germline): SGHVS, FNYEAQ. CDR3 region: CASSLGQQGEEKLFF. The CDR3 DNA follows: TGTGCCAGCAGCCTAGGGCAACAGGGAGAAGAAAAACTGTTTTTT. The whole variable domain, filled in from reference TRBV7-6 and TRBJ1-4, reads GAGVSQSPRYKVTKRGQDVALRCDPISGHVSLYWYRQALGQGPEFLTYFNYEAQQDKSGLPNDRFSAERPEGSISTLTIQRTEQRDSAMYRCASSLGQQGEEKLFFGSGTQLSVL.

This clonotype was picked up a small number of times. The chain recombines TRBV29-1 with TRBJ1-2, with unresolved D. The CDR3 length is 13 residues. Trimming removed 4 bases at V and 8 bases at J, with 17 bases between. Germline lookup yields CDR1 SQVTM and CDR2 ANQGSEA. CDR3 in amino acids: CSVGGQRLGGYTF. The DNA for the CDR3 is TGCAGCGTTGGTGGGCAGCGCCTAGGGGGCTACACCTTC.

This clonotype was observed at least ten times. The chain combines TRBV6-5 with TRBJ1-5, with D maybe TRBD1 (5 bases). The CDR3 is 15 amino acids. Germline V CDR1 and CDR2: MNHEY, SVGAGI. Between the trimmed V and J ends, which lost 2 bases and 3 bases, there was a span of 11 bases. CDR3 loop: CASSYRPGTNQPQHF. The CDR3 region has the DNA TGTGCCAGCAGTTACCGTCCAGGGACCAATCAGCCCCAGCATTTT.

This clonotype was detected a few times. A single base separates this from a much larger clone, so it may be a read error. The final CDR3 position lacks the conserved phenylalanine or tryptophan, pointing to a likely read error. This rearrangement joins TRBV2 to TRBJ2-7, with D uncertain. The CDR3 is 10 amino acids. V shed 5 bases and J shed 6 bases, with 5 bases lying between them. Germline CDR1 is SNHLY and CDR2 is FYNNEI. In nucleotides, the CDR3 is TGTGCCAGCAGTTCGGGCGAGCAGTACCTC. Protein product: CASSSGEQYL.

The V call is TRBV5-1, the J call TRBJ2-2, with D unresolved. V was clipped by 1 base and J by 0 bases, with 13 bases between them. The length of the CDR3 is 17 residues. Germline lookup yields CDR1 SGHRS and CDR2 YFSETQ. This CDR3 is CASSLPFELANTGELFF. CDR3 DNA: TGCGCCAGCAGCTTGCCCTTTGAACTGGCGAACACCGGGGAGCTGTTTTTT.

This clonotype was observed many times. This rearrangement joins TRBV28 to TRBJ1-1, with 9 bases lining up with TRBD1. V was clipped by 11 bases and J by 2 bases; unmatched bases: 3. The CDR3 covers 12 residues. CDR1 and CDR2 from the germline V gene are MDHEN and SYDVKM. The CDR3 bases are TGTGCCCTGGGACAGGGTAACACTGAAGCTTTCTTT. Protein product: CALGQGNTEAFF.

This clonotype was observed at least ten times. This chain uses TRBV28 with TRBJ1-2; no clear D gene. The CDR3 consists of 13 residues. The germline CDR1 and CDR2 sequences are MDHEN and SYDVKM. The V and J ends lost 7 bases and 3 bases respectively, with 12 bases between them. CDR3 protein: CASIGGQHYGYTF. CDR3 bases: TGTGCCAGCATAGGAGGGCAGCACTATGGCTACACCTTC.

The chain has TRBV4-3 and TRBJ2-7; 9 bases fit TRBD2. The CDR3 contains 16 residues. J lost 5 bases, V lost 1 base, and 9 bases had no gene match. Per germline, CDR1 LGHNA and CDR2 YSLEER. The CDR3 region has the DNA TGCGCCAGCAGCCAAGGTAGAAATAGCGGGGGCCACGAGCAGTACTTC. Encoded protein: CASSQGRNSGGHEQYF.

The CDR3 sequence: CAWSAGLIVYGYTF. The CDR3 DNA follows: TGTGCCTGGAGCGCTGGACTGATAGTCTATGGCTACACCTTC. The chain has TRBV30 and TRBJ1-2; D unresolved. Germline CDR1 is GTSNPN and CDR2 is SVGIG (reference sequence). The CDR3 extends over 14 amino acids. V lost 3 bases and J lost 4, with 15 bases in between.